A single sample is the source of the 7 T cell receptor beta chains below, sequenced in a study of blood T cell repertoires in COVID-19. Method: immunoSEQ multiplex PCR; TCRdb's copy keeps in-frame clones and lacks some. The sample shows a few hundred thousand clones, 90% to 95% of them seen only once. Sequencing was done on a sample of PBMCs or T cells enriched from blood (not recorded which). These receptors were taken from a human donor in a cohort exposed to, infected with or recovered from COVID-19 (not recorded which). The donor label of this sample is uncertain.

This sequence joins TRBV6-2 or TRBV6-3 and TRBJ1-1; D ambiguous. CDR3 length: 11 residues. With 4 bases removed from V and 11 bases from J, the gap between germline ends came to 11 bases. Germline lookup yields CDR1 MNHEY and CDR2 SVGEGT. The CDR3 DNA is TGTGCCAGCAGTTCCCGCTATGAGGCTTTCTTT. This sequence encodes CASSSRYEAFF.

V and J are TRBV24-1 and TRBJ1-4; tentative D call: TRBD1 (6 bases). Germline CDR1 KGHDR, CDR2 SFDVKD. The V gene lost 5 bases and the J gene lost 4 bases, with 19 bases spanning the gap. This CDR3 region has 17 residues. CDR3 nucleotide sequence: TGTGCCACCAGTGTTTGGGGGCAAGGCTACTTTAATGAAAAACTGTTTTTT. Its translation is CATSVWGQGYFNEKLFF.

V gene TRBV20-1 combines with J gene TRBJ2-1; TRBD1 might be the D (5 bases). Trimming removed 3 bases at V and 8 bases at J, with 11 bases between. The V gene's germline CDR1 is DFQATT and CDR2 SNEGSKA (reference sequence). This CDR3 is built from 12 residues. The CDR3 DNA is TGCAGTGCTAGTCCCGTAGGGGATGAGCAGTTCTTC. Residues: CSASPVGDEQFF.

CDR3 region: CASSPGQGTGNTIYF. For the CDR3, the DNA is TGTGCCAGCAGCCCGGGACAGGGGACTGGAAACACCATATATTTT. The chain employs TRBV5-4 and TRBJ1-3; 10 nucleotides align to TRBD1. This CDR3 has 15 residues. Losses at the gene ends were 4 bases for V and 2 bases for J; bases not matched to a gene: 3. Germline V CDR1 and CDR2: SGHNT, YYREEE (reference sequence).

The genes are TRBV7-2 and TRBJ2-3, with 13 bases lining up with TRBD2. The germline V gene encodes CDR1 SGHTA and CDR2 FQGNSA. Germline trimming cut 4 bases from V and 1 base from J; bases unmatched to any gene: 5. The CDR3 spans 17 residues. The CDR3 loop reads CASSSTSGGAGTDTQYF. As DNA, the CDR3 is TGTGCCAGCAGCTCCACTAGCGGGGGGGCTGGCACAGATACGCAGTATTTT.

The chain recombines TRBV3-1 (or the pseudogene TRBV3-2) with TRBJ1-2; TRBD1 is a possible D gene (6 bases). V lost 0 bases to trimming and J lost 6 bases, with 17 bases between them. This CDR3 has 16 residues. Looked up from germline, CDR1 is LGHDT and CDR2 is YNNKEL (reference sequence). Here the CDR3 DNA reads TGTGCCAGCAGCCAAGATGGGGACACCTACGTCGATGGCTACACCTTC. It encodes CASSQDGDTYVDGYTF.

The CDR3 spells CASSESAVSSDTQYF. In nucleotides, the CDR3 is TGCGCCAGCAGTGAGTCGGCAGTATCTTCGGATACGCAGTATTTT. The chain links TRBV10-1 to TRBJ2-3; D call uncertain. Between the trimmed V and J ends, which lost 0 bases and 6 bases, there was a span of 13 bases. The CDR3 contains 15 residues. Germline values: CDR1 WNHNN, CDR2 SYGVQD (reference sequence).